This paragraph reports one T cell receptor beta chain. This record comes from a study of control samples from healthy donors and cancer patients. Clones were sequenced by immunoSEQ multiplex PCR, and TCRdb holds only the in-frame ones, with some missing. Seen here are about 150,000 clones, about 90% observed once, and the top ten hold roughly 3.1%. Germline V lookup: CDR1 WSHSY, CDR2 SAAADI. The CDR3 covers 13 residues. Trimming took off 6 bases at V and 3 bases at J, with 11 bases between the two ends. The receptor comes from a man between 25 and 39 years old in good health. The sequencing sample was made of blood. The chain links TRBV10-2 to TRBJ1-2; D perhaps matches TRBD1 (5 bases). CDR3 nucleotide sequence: TGCGCCAGCAGCAAAAAGGGGTACTATGGCTACACCTTC. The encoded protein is CASSKKGYYGYTF.